Listed below are T cell receptor beta chains from one sample, sequenced in a study of shared clonotypes between healthy human individuals. Libraries were prepared by immunoSEQ multiplex PCR; TCRdb keeps only in-frame clonotypes and omits some of them. The sample gives some 660,000 clones, approximately 73% of which show up once; around 2% is in the top ten. Input material: memory CD4+ T cells sorted from blood. The receptor set was obtained from a woman aged 25 to 45 in good health. Both conserved end residues are part of each CDR3. D genes are given only for firm matches. Not every row has a clone size; where given, it reads once, few, many or a size class.

d_gene,abundance,v_gene,j_gene,len,CDR3nt,CDR3aa
-,-,TRBV7-9,TRBJ2-7,15,TGTGCCAGCAGCCAAGAGTTGGATGTGCAGTACGAGCAGTACTTC,CASSQELDVQYEQYF
-,-,TRBV19,TRBJ1-1,15,TGTGCCAGTACACGGTACAGGGAAGAGAGCGCTGAAGCTTTCTTT,CASTRYREESAEAFF
TRBD2,-,TRBV4-1,TRBJ2-7,16,TGCGCCAGCAGCCACCCGGGACTAGCGGGAGTAGACGAGCAGTACTTC,CASSHPGLAGVDEQYF
TRBD1,-,TRBV5-1,TRBJ2-5,13,TGCGCCAGCAGCGCGGGACAGGGTCAGGGTTTGTACTTC,CASSAGQGQGLYF
-,-,TRBV30,TRBJ2-7,14,TGTGCCTGGGCGGGGCTGCGGCCTCCCTACGAGCAGTACTTC,CAWAGLRPPYEQYF
-,-,TRBV30,TRBJ2-7,13,TGTGCCTGGAATGGGCAGGCCTCCTACGAGCAGTACTTC,CAWNGQASYEQYF
-,few,TRBV7-3,TRBJ2-2,13,TGTGCCAGCAGCTCGCGGGACTCCGGGGAGCTGTTTTTT,CASSSRDSGELFF
-,-,TRBV15,TRBJ2-7,14,TGTGCCACCAGCAGAGCGGGGAGCGCCCCCGAGCAGTACTTC,CATSRAGSAPEQYF
-,-,TRBV30,TRBJ1-6,15,TGTGCCTGGAGTGGCTATGGCGGGTCTCGATCACCCCTCCACTTT,CAWSGYGGSRSPLHF
TRBD1,-,TRBV10-3,TRBJ2-7,14,TGTGCCATCAGTGGGACCGACAGGGCCCACGAGCAGTACTTC,CAISGTDRAHEQYF
-,many,TRBV7-2,TRBJ1-5,14,TGTGCCAGCAGCTTCAAGGCCGGAGATCAGCCCCAGCATTTT,CASSFKAGDQPQHF
-,-,TRBV5-1,TRBJ2-3,17,TGCGCCAGCAGCTTGGGAGTTATTGGGTTAAGCACAGATACGCAGTATTTT,CASSLGVIGLSTDTQYF
-,-,TRBV28,TRBJ2-3,15,TGTGCCAGCAGTGGAGGGGAACCTAGCACAGATACGCAGTATTTT,CASSGGEPSTDTQYF
TRBD2,-,TRBV11-2,TRBJ2-7,16,TGTGCCAGCAGCTCCGGACTAGCGGGAGTTCTCGGGGAGCAGTACTTC,CASSSGLAGVLGEQYF
-,-,TRBV7-2,TRBJ2-3,13,TGTGCCAGCAGCTTAGCAGGGAGGGATACGCAGTATTTT,CASSLAGRDTQYF
-,-,TRBV27,TRBJ2-7,14,TGTGCCAGCAGTCCCCGCGGGGTAGGACTCGAGCAGTACTTC,CASSPRGVGLEQYF
TRBD2,-,TRBV28,TRBJ2-5,16,TGTGCCAGCAGTACCGCCGCGACTAGCGGCCAAGAGACCCAGTACTTC,CASSTAATSGQETQYF
-,-,TRBV28,TRBJ2-1,12,TGTGCCAGCAGTTTACTCCGCGGGGAGCAGTTCTTC,CASSLLRGEQFF
-,few,TRBV15,TRBJ1-2,14,TGTGCCACCAGCAGAGGAGGCGACAGCTATGGCTACACCTTC,CATSRGGDSYGYTF
TRBD1,-,TRBV30,TRBJ1-1,13,TGTGCCTGGAGTGTAACCCAGGGGGCGACGGCTTTCTTT,CAWSVTQGATAFF
TRBD1,-,TRBV30,TRBJ1-5,13,TGTGCCTGGGGGGGACAGCAAAATCAGCCCCAGCATTTT,CAWGGQQNQPQHF
-,-,TRBV5-8,TRBJ1-2,14,TGTGCCAGCAGCTTGGCCTTATCAAACTATGGCTACACCTTC,CASSLALSNYGYTF
TRBD1,-,TRBV2,TRBJ2-2,15,TGTGCCAGTAAAGTGGGGACAGGTGTTTACGGGGAGCTGTTTTTT,CASKVGTGVYGELFF
-,-,TRBV6-4,TRBJ2-5,15,TGTGCCAGCAGTGCTGGGACTTCCGACCAAGAGACCCAGTACTTC,CASSAGTSDQETQYF
-,-,TRBV2,TRBJ2-6,14,TGTGCCAGCAGTGCTTTATCTGGGGCCAACGTCCTGACTTTC,CASSALSGANVLTF
-,-,TRBV28,TRBJ1-3,15,TGTGCCAGCAGTCCCCGACCGATCTCTGGAAACACCATATATTTT,CASSPRPISGNTIYF
-,few,TRBV12-5,TRBJ1-1,11,TGTGCTGGAGAATGGGGCACTGAAGCTTTCTTT,CAGEWGTEAFF
-,few,TRBV6-6,TRBJ1-4,14,TGTGCCAGCAGTTACCAGGGTATAAATGAAAAACTGTTTTTT,CASSYQGINEKLFF
-,-,TRBV6-1,TRBJ1-5,15,TGTGCCAGCGCTGGACTCTTCGAGGGCCTTCAGCCCCAGCATTTT,CASAGLFEGLQPQHF
-,-,TRBV14,TRBJ1-2,15,TGTGCCAGCAGCCATCACAGGGAACGAAACTATGGCTACACCTTC,CASSHHRERNYGYTF
-,-,TRBV28,TRBJ1-2,13,TGTGCCATTTCGGCCCAACCGTTCTATGGCTACACCTTC,CAISAQPFYGYTF
TRBD1,many,TRBV25-1,TRBJ1-5,17,TGTGCCAGCAGTGGAGGGACAGGGGGTATTAGCAATCAGCCCCAGCATTTT,CASSGGTGGISNQPQHF
-,-,TRBV5-1,TRBJ1-1,15,TGCGCCAGCAGCTTGGTGCCAGGGACTAACACTGAAGCTTTCTTT,CASSLVPGTNTEAFF